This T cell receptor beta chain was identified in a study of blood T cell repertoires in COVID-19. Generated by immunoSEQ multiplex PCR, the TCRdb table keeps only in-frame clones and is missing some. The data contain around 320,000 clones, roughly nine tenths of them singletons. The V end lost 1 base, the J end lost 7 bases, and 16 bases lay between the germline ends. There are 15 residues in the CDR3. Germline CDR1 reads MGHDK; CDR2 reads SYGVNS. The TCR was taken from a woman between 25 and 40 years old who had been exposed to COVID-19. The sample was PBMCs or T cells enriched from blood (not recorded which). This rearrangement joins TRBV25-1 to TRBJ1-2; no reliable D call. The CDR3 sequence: CASSEWGTDRGGYTF. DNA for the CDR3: TGTGCCAGCAGTGAATGGGGTACTGACCGGGGTGGCTACACCTTC.